This T cell receptor beta chain was retrieved from a study of naive and memory T cell subsets. Study results and limitations: Especially in CD8 cells, naive repertoires contained a few larger clonotypes, possibly CD45RA-re-expressing memory cells. A clonotype means one alpha or beta sequence, not an alpha/beta pair. Over 95% of naive TCR sequences appeared only once after error correction, unlike memory subsets.

Trimming pared 5 bases from V and 8 bases from J, leaving 14 bases between. The CDR3 has 13 amino acids. Germline V gives CDR1 KGHDR, CDR2 SFDVKD. Both TRBC1 and TRBC2 were covered by a beta constant-region primer of two equimolar oligonucleotides. The ligated cDNA underwent four PCR rounds using SP2 and nested alpha and beta constant-region primers. TCRdb processed the UMI-ligation and nested PCR reads anew with MiXCR; each CDR3 protein has one entry. This sample has roughly 97,000 distinct CDR3 sequences; about 14% occur once, and the top ten carry around 3%. There are a few counts of this clonotype. Its antigen is currently unknown. After CD4 positive bead selection, the CD4-negative fraction gave CD8 T cells. Cells stained for CD3, CD4, CD8, CD45RA, CD27 and viability were sorted into four CD45RA/CD27 subsets.

This clonotype originated in a human donor in good health. Input material: naive CD8+ T cells from blood. V is TRBV24-1 and J is TRBJ1-2; no definite D call. The CDR3 loop is CATSALPAGGYTF. CDR3 nucleotide sequence: TGTGCCACCAGTGCTCTCCCAGCCGGCGGCTACACCTTC.